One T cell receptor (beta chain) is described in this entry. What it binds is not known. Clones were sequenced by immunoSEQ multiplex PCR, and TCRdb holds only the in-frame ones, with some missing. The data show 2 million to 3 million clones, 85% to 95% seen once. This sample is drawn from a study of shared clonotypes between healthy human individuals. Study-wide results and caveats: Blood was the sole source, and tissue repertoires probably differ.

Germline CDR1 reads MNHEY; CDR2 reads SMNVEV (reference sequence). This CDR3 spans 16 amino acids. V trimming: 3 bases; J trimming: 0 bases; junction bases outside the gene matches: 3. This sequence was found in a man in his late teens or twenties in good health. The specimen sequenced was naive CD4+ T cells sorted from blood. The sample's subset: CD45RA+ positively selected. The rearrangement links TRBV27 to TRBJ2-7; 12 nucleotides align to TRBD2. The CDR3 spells CASSLWTSGNSYEQYF. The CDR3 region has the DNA TGTGCCAGCAGTTTGTGGACTAGCGGGAACTCCTACGAGCAGTACTTC.